These 19 T cell receptor beta chains originate from one sample sequenced in a study of T cell responses to AZD1222 COVID-19 vaccine. Measured with immunoSEQ multiplex PCR; TCRdb has only the in-frame clones, and not every one. The table records some 100,000 clones, roughly 84% of them present only once. The source was peripheral blood, collected on day 0 of AZD1222 vaccination. Receptor source: an adult in good health.

This chain links TRBV9 with TRBJ1-2; D is unresolved. CDR1 and CDR2 (germline): SGDLS, YYNGEE. V was shortened by 2 bases and J by 0 bases, with 17 bases between the two germline ends. The CDR3 has 17 amino acids. The CDR3 bases are TGTGCCAGCAGCGTCCCAGGCCTGGACCGCTCTAACTATGGCTACACCTTC. Protein product: CASSVPGLDRSNYGYTF.

The chain employs TRBV4-2 and TRBJ1-4; 11 bases map to TRBD1. The germline CDR1 and CDR2 sequences are LGHNA and YNFKEQ. After removal of 5 bases from V and 8 bases from J, the junction contained 7 bases not matched to a gene. The CDR3 runs 15 residues. The CDR3 nucleotides are TGTGCCAGCAGCAAGGACAGGGGGCGGAGGGAAAAACTGTTTTTT. As protein: CASSKDRGRREKLFF.

V and J are TRBV18 and TRBJ2-2; D is ambiguous. Germline CDR1 reads KGHSH; CDR2 reads LQKENI. The CDR3 length is 14 residues. V was clipped by 0 bases and J by 3 bases, with 5 bases between them. For the CDR3, the DNA is TGTGCCAGCTCACCACCAACTGACACCGGGGAGCTGTTTTTT. Its protein product is CASSPPTDTGELFF.

V usage is TRBV18 and J usage is TRBJ2-1; possibly TRBD1 for D (6 bases). The CDR3 sequence is 12 residues long. Germline assignment: CDR1 KGHSH and CDR2 LQKENI. Trimming stripped 5 bases from V and 10 bases from J, with 12 bases between. The CDR3 coding sequence is TGTGCCAGCTCAACAGGGCAGGGCGAGCAGTTCTTC. Translated, it gives CASSTGQGEQFF.

The chain recombines TRBV29-1 with TRBJ2-7; TRBD2 aligns across 8 bases. The CDR3 extends over 14 amino acids. CDR1 is SQVTM and CDR2 is ANQGSEA in the germline V gene. After removal of 6 bases from V and 4 bases from J, the junction contained 11 bases not matched to a gene. The CDR3 sequence is CSVAVSGGRYEQYF. The CDR3, as DNA: TGCAGCGTGGCAGTTTCTGGCGGGAGGTACGAGCAGTACTTC.

This clone turned up a few times. The chain is built from TRBV28 and TRBJ2-2, with 7 bases that match TRBD1. Unmatched junction bases numbered 10, after V lost 5 bases and J lost 7 bases. The V gene's germline CDR1 is MDHEN and CDR2 SYDVKM. This CDR3 spans 15 amino acids. CDR3 residues: CASSKNTGVDGELFF. The CDR3 region has the DNA TGTGCCAGCAGTAAAAATACAGGGGTCGACGGGGAGCTGTTTTTT. The full variable domain, in which reference TRBV28 and TRBJ2-2 provide the parts outside the CDR3, is DVKVTQSSRYLVKRTGEKVFLECVQDMDHENMFWYRQDPGLGLRLIYFSYDVKMKEKGDIPEGYSVSREKKERFSLILESASTNQTSMYLCASSKNTGVDGELFFGEGSRLTVL.

The J gene is TRBJ2-7, the V gene TRBV7-2; 10 nucleotides agree with TRBD2. This CDR3 spans 17 amino acids. After removal of 5 bases from V and 5 bases from J, the junction contained 15 bases not matched to a gene. Germline V gene data show CDR1 as SGHTA and CDR2 as FQGNSA. This CDR3 is CASSPRSGLAYRHEQYF. For the CDR3, the DNA is TGTGCCAGCAGCCCTAGATCGGGACTAGCGTACAGACACGAGCAGTACTTC.

V usage is TRBV11-2 and J usage is TRBJ2-5, with 13 nucleotides matching TRBD2. The junction had 2 bases not matched to a gene; V was cut back by 5 bases and J by 2 bases. CDR1 and CDR2 (germline): SGHAT, FQNNGV. The CDR3 spans 15 residues. CDR3 bases: TGTGCCAGCAGCGTGGGACTAGCGGGACAAGAGACCCAGTACTTC. Its protein product is CASSVGLAGQETQYF.

This chain joins TRBV11-2 and TRBJ1-4, with D hard to call. This CDR3 comprises 14 residues. The V gene's germline CDR1 is SGHAT and CDR2 FQNNGV. V gave up 6 bases and J gave up 8 bases, with 16 bases separating them. The CDR3 is CASRLSMAKEKLFF. The CDR3 DNA reads as TGTGCCAGCAGATTATCGATGGCCAAGGAAAAACTGTTTTTT.

This clone was recorded a few times. The chain couples TRBV23-1 to TRBJ1-5; D is unclear. TRBV23-1 is placed among ORFs of uncertain function. Trimming pared 2 bases from V and 5 bases from J, leaving 7 bases between. There are 13 residues in the CDR3. The CDR3 spells CASSQARDQPQHF. CDR3 coding DNA: TGCGCCAGCAGTCAAGCCCGGGATCAGCCCCAGCATTTT.

This chain connects TRBV27 to TRBJ2-5, with D maybe TRBD1 (6 bases). The V gene's germline CDR1 is MNHEY and CDR2 SMNVEV (reference sequence). CDR3 size: 16 residues. Trimming pared 0 bases from V and 5 bases from J, leaving 16 bases between. The CDR3 DNA reads TGTGCCAGCAGTTTATCACAACCAGGGGTCGGGGAGACCCAGTACTTC. It encodes CASSLSQPGVGETQYF.

The CDR3 DNA is TGTGCCACCAGTGATTCCGGACAGGGGGCGAGTTCACCCCTCCACTTT. This gives the protein CATSDSGQGASSPLHF. J is TRBJ1-6 and V is TRBV24-1; 11 nucleotides align to TRBD1. The CDR3 is 16 residues long. Trimming at V came to 2 bases and at J to 9 bases, leaving 5 bases not matched to a gene. CDR1 is KGHDR, CDR2 SFDVKD, per germline.

This sequence joins TRBV10-1 and TRBJ1-4; D gene unclear. The CDR3 is 11 residues long. V was cut by 3 bases and J by 5 bases, with 1 base left in between. Germline assignment: CDR1 WNHNN and CDR2 SYGVQD (reference sequence). In DNA, the CDR3 is TGCGCCAGCAGTGACAATGAAAAACTGTTTTTT. Residues: CASSDNEKLFF.

Worth noting for this clone: Other nucleotide sequences in the sample specify the same CDR3. The V and J genes are TRBV29-1 and TRBJ2-1; 11 bases match TRBD1. This CDR3 contains 13 residues. Germline V gene sequence: CDR1 SQVTM, CDR2 ANQGSEA. J lost 4 bases, V lost 6 bases, and 2 bases had no gene match. This chain's CDR3 is CSVGQGAYNEQFF. CDR3 nucleotide sequence: TGCAGCGTCGGACAGGGGGCGTACAATGAGCAGTTCTTC.

This clone occurred once. V usage is TRBV10-2 and J usage is TRBJ1-5, with 8 nucleotides matching TRBD1. Germline V gives CDR1 WSHSY, CDR2 SAAADI. There are 14 residues in the CDR3. The V gene end was trimmed by 7 bases and the J gene end by 6 bases; junction bases not matched to a gene: 8. CDR3 protein: CASNGQGSGQPQHF. CDR3 bases: TGCGCCAGCAATGGACAGGGTTCAGGTCAGCCCCAGCATTTT.

The genes are TRBV3-1 (or the pseudogene TRBV3-2) and TRBJ1-3, with D perhaps matching TRBD1 (6 bases). The germline CDR1 and CDR2 sequences are LGHDT and YNNKEL (reference sequence). CDR3 length: 20 residues. The V end was cut by 4 bases, the J end by 0 bases, with 25 bases between. In nucleotides, the CDR3 is TGTGCCAGCAGCCGGAGTCCCGACCCTTACAGGGCCAACTCTGGAAACACCATATATTTT. Encoded protein: CASSRSPDPYRANSGNTIYF.

The chain is built from TRBV21-1 and TRBJ1-1. TRBV21-1 is shown as a pseudogene. There are 15 residues in the CDR3. CDR3 nucleotides: TGTGCCAGCAGCTCAGAAGAGGGCTGGGGGACTGAAGCTTTCTTT. Its translation is CASSSEEGWGTEAFF.

The rearrangement uses TRBV4-3 and TRBJ2-1; 9 bases align to TRBD1. V trimming: 1 base; J trimming: 5 bases; junction bases outside the gene matches: 12. Germline loops: CDR1 LGHNA, CDR2 YSLEER. The CDR3 runs to 18 residues. This CDR3 reads CASSQAWPGTGKDNEQFF. The DNA for the CDR3 is TGCGCCAGCAGCCAAGCTTGGCCGGGGACAGGGAAGGACAATGAGCAGTTCTTC.

This chain uses TRBV5-1 with TRBJ1-1, with TRBD1 matching over 8 bases. Germline CDR1 reads SGHRS; CDR2 reads YFSETQ. With V trimmed by 4 bases and J by 3 bases, 5 bases remained unmatched. CDR3 length: 14 amino acids. This CDR3 is CASSIDRGDTEAFF. CDR3 nucleotide sequence: TGCGCCAGCAGCATCGACAGGGGAGACACTGAAGCTTTCTTT.